This T cell receptor beta chain came from a study of T cell responses to AZD1222 COVID-19 vaccine. The CDR3 contains 15 residues. The germline V gene has CDR1 SGHVS and CDR2 FQNEAQ. The V gene end was trimmed by 3 bases and the J gene end by 7 bases; junction bases not matched to a gene: 8. The protocol was immunoSEQ multiplex PCR, while the TCRdb copy is restricted to in-frame clones and leaves out a portion. The sample includes tens of thousands of clones, about 74% seen only once; the top ten take roughly 7.2%. The source material was peripheral blood, sampled on day 0 of AZD1222 vaccination. The receptor was isolated from an adult in good health. This chain uses TRBV7-8 with TRBJ1-4, with 7 bases lining up with TRBD1. DNA for the CDR3: TGTGCCAGCAGCTTTGACAGGGCCGTTAGTGAAAAACTGTTTTTT. This encodes CASSFDRAVSEKLFF. The full variable domain, with the rest looked up from reference TRBV7-8 and TRBJ1-4, is GAGVSQSPRYKVAKRGQDVALRCDPISGHVSLFWYQQALGQGPEFLTYFQNEAQLDKSGLPSDRFFAERPEGSVSTLKIQRTQQEDSAVYLCASSFDRAVSEKLFFGSGTQLSVL.